Listed below are T cell receptor beta chains from one sample, sequenced in a study of patients and donors after allogeneic stem cell transplantation. TCRdb used MiXCR to reprocess the RT-PCR reads, holding one entry per CDR3 protein. This sample has about 90,000 distinct CDR3 sequences, with around 48% found just once. The sequenced sample consisted of blood, either unsorted or a sorted T cell fraction (not recorded which). The origin of the receptors is a human donor who was either an allogeneic HSCT recipient or a stem cell or donor lymphocyte infusion donor (not recorded which). It is not recorded whose cells these are; they may come from a transplant donor. CDR3s include the opening cysteine and the closing phenylalanine or tryptophan.

v_call	j_call	cdr3_aa
TRBV7-2	TRBJ2-2	CASSLGTISANTGELFF
TRBV4-3	TRBJ1-1	CASSQDRRNTEAFF
TRBV6-5	TRBJ2-2	CASSYSKGTVPRELFF
TRBV27	TRBJ1-5	CASSLSGGSNQPQHF
TRBV7-8	TRBJ1-5	CASSLVWGRSNQPQHF
TRBV12-3/TRBV12-4	TRBJ1-1	CASRYGLNTEAFF
TRBV18	TRBJ1-5	CASSPPGDRGGNQPQHF
TRBV6-2/TRBV6-3	TRBJ1-5	CASAGYSNQPQHF
TRBV2	TRBJ1-6	CASSLRQGSNSPLHF
TRBV30	TRBJ1-2	CAWSVTYVGDPNYGYTF
TRBV11-1	TRBJ1-1	CASSFGPGGPRDTEAFF
TRBV20-1	TRBJ1-2	CSALRGSYGYTF
TRBV18	TRBJ1-1	CASSPGRGGTEAFF
TRBV4-1	TRBJ1-1	CASSLTPPGRITDGAFF
TRBV2	TRBJ2-2	CASSEEGLAVTGELFF
TRBV28	TRBJ1-5	CASSSRTTYSNQPQHF
TRBV3-1	TRBJ2-1	CASTRQGNEQFF
TRBV7-2	TRBJ1-1	CASSWRITEAFF
TRBV25-1	TRBJ1-2	CASSNNYGYTF
TRBV7-2	TRBJ1-5	CASSLRFGGGNQPQHF
TRBV5-1	TRBJ2-3	CASSQLGGPDTQYF
TRBV29-1	TRBJ2-7	CSVYRGEFYEQYF
TRBV12-3/TRBV12-4	TRBJ1-3	CALKDGSGNTIYF
TRBV27	TRBJ1-5	CASSHTVQGSNQPQHF
TRBV29-1	TRBJ1-1	CSTAGTEAFF
TRBV7-9	TRBJ1-2	CASKSRTETANYGYTF
TRBV20-1	TRBJ1-1	CSAFQPGGALNTEAFF
TRBV7-3	TRBJ2-3	CASSRQGLAGGSTDTQYF
TRBV6-2/TRBV6-3	TRBJ1-3	CASSRDLQASGNTIYF
TRBV27	TRBJ1-5	CASSPQQGVWGNQPQHF
TRBV4-1	TRBJ1-1	CASSHLWVRQMNAEAFF
TRBV28	TRBJ1-2	CASRGGQWSYGYTF
TRBV7-9	TRBJ1-4	CASSLTDSNNEKLFF
TRBV30	TRBJ1-1	CAWSKTGGVTEAFF
TRBV2	TRBJ2-2	CASVLYRGANTGELFF
TRBV10-3	TRBJ1-3	CAISDSPGNTIYF
TRBV4-3	TRBJ1-2	CASSQDRDSYYGYTF
TRBV7-2	TRBJ1-1	CASRIGQGTEAFF
TRBV6-2/TRBV6-3	TRBJ1-5	CASNGRIENQPQHF
TRBV20-1	TRBJ2-3	CSAERTSGFTDTQYF
TRBV7-2	TRBJ1-2	CASSFAGAYGYTF
TRBV12-3/TRBV12-4	TRBJ1-2	CASSSQFGYTF
TRBV24-1	TRBJ1-5	CATSGGPNQPQHF
TRBV6-6	TRBJ1-2	CASRVGGGYTF
TRBV4-1	TRBJ1-4	CASSQGILTGKNEKLFF
TRBV5-1	TRBJ1-1	CASSPVQEINTEAFF
TRBV7-8	TRBJ1-2	CASSAGIVDYGYTF
TRBV7-2	TRBJ1-6	CASSSSHLSNSPLHF
TRBV11-2	TRBJ1-1	CASSLAVGTEAFF
TRBV3-1	TRBJ2-7	CASHLAGSYEQYF
TRBV9	TRBJ2-3	CASSVAGSTDTQYF
TRBV6-5	TRBJ1-2	CASRRGSANYGYTF
TRBV20-1	TRBJ1-6	CSARANRVQGFSSPLHF
TRBV5-1	TRBJ2-7	CASSLQEFAYEQYF
TRBV5-1	TRBJ1-1	CASSSTSGTVNTEAFF
TRBV28	TRBJ2-5	CASSSIKLAYQETQYF
TRBV7-9	TRBJ1-1	CASSLNLEDTEAFF
TRBV27	TRBJ1-1	CASRQGPMNTEAFF
TRBV28	TRBJ1-2	CATRPGQGAGGYTF
TRBV18	TRBJ1-5	CASSPDSGAKLIQPQHF